These 7 T cell receptor beta chains were all obtained from the same sample, sequenced in a study of CD8+CD57+ T cells in acquired aplastic anemia. The template used for profiling TCR beta VDJ and CDR3 was genomic DNA. TCRdb passed the reads through MiXCR, listing each CDR3 protein once. The data show roughly 160,000 distinct CDR3 sequences, around 48% seen once. Sequenced patients had shown CD8+CD57+ cell expansion by flow cytometry. Specimen: sorted CD4+, CD8+, or CD8+CD57+ T cells (not recorded which) from PBMCs. These receptors originate from a human donor with aplastic anemia.

The chain links TRBV20-1 to TRBJ2-7; 12 nucleotides match TRBD2. With V trimmed by 3 bases and J by 5 bases, 5 bases remained unmatched. This CDR3 comprises 14 residues. Germline V gives CDR1 DFQATT, CDR2 SNEGSKA (reference sequence). The CDR3 loop is CSASRTSGNHEQYF. In DNA form, the CDR3 reads TGCAGTGCTAGCAGGACTAGCGGGAACCACGAGCAGTACTTC.

This clonotype was observed at least ten times. V is TRBV7-2 and J is TRBJ2-1; D is perhaps TRBD2 (5 bases). Germline CDR1 and CDR2: SGHTA and FQGNSA. V was trimmed by 3 bases and J by 3 bases, leaving 6 bases between them. The CDR3 has 13 amino acids. The CDR3 coding sequence is TGTGCCAGCAGCTTCGGAGGCTACAATGAGCAGTTCTTC. Translated, it gives CASSFGGYNEQFF.

The chain is built from TRBV14 and TRBJ2-7; D unclear. The CDR3 runs 14 residues. Germline V gives CDR1 SGHDN, CDR2 FVKESK. Trimming took off 1 base at V and 6 bases at J, with 13 bases between the two ends. This CDR3 is CASSQAGPRAEQYF. Here the CDR3 DNA reads TGTGCCAGCAGCCAAGCTGGCCCAAGGGCCGAGCAGTACTTC. Full variable domain (rest looked up from reference TRBV14 and TRBJ2-7): EAGVTQFPSHSVIEKGQTVTLRCDPISGHDNLYWYRRVMGKEIKFLLHFVKESKQDESGMPNNRFLAERTGGTYSTLKVQPAELEDSGVYFCASSQAGPRAEQYFGPGTRLTVT.

The chain links TRBV14 to TRBJ1-1, with 12 nucleotides matching TRBD1. The CDR3 is made up of 15 amino acids. Trimming took 4 bases from V and 7 from J; bases not matched to a gene: 7. Germline loops: CDR1 SGHDN, CDR2 FVKESK. CDR3 DNA: TGTGCCAGCAGCCCGGGACAGGGGGCAGGCAGTGAAGCTTTCTTT. It specifies CASSPGQGAGSEAFF.

The rearrangement joins TRBV9 to TRBJ1-4; TRBD1 matches 7 bases. Trimming took 6 bases from V and 6 from J; bases not matched to a gene: 5. This CDR3 has 13 amino acids. Germline assignment: CDR1 SGDLS and CDR2 YYNGEE. As DNA, the CDR3 is TGTGCCAGCACGAGGGGGCCAGATGAAAAACTGTTTTTT. Protein sequence: CASTRGPDEKLFF.

This clonotype appeared many times. The chain joins TRBV2 to TRBJ2-3; weak D call: TRBD2 (6 bases). The CDR3 totals 14 residues. Trimming removed 0 bases at V and 6 bases at J, with 10 bases between. The germline V gene has CDR1 SNHLY and CDR2 FYNNEI. The CDR3 loop is CASSEALRGDTQYF. Written as DNA, the CDR3 is TGTGCCAGCAGTGAAGCGCTTCGGGGGGATACGCAGTATTTT.

Concerning this clonotype: Compared with germline, one end of the junction differs, possibly owing to a read error. This sequence joins TRBV3-1 and TRBJ2-4; TRBD2 agrees at 9 bases. From germline, CDR1 is LGHDT and CDR2 YNNKEL (reference sequence). CDR3 size: 15 residues. This CDR3 reads CASRGWREGKNVQYF. CDR3 sequence (DNA): TGTGCCAGCAGAGGGTGGCGGGAGGGCAAAAACGTTCAGTACTTC.